Below, one T cell receptor (beta chain) is given with its context. Its antigen is as yet unknown. Other DNA sequences from this sample encode an identical CDR3 as well. PCR employed 60 Vbeta and 13 Jbeta primers. Using immunoSEQ multiplex PCR, the repertoire was profiled, and TCRdb retains in-frame clones only, with some absent. This sample has tens of thousands of clones; approximately 55% occur once, and the top ten carry 6.2%. The data were obtained in a study of cytomegalovirus exposure and HLA in healthy donors. Overall study results and limits: One variant, a missense change in DCLRE1C, was linked in a later analysis to TCR beta V- and J-gene trimming. The sole available immune exposure information was CMV serostatus.

The germline V gene encodes CDR1 DFQATT and CDR2 SNEGSKA (reference sequence). CDR3 length: 11 amino acids. The V gene lost 3 bases and the J gene lost 8 bases, with 10 bases spanning the gap. Material: PBMCs. The V gene is TRBV20-1, the J gene TRBJ1-1; no definite D call. The clonotype originates from a woman between 35 and 50 years old in good health and CMV-seropositive. The CDR3 loop reads CSARVGSEAFF. In DNA, the CDR3 is TGCAGTGCTAGGGTTGGGAGCGAAGCTTTCTTT.